A single T cell receptor beta chain is shown here with its context. Its antigen is still unknown. Primers for the PCR totalled 60 Vbeta and 13 Jbeta. The method was immunoSEQ multiplex PCR; TCRdb's version includes in-frame clones alone and lacks a portion of them. Of under 300,000 clones listed, roughly 88% are singletons. The source of the sample is a study of cytomegalovirus exposure and HLA in healthy donors. Study-level findings and limits: Reports showed the classifier diagnosing cytomegalovirus status with high specificity and sensitivity. Prediction of most subjects' HLA-A and HLA-B alleles by TCR beta sequences was reportedly accurate. Most TCRs appeared rarely, but some public TCRs recurred in many donors.

The ends were cut back, 6 bases at V and 9 bases at J, with 15 bases in the middle. Germline-derived CDR1 and CDR2 are MNHNY and SVGAGI (reference sequence). The CDR3 is made up of 14 amino acids. The V call is TRBV6-6, the J call TRBJ1-6; D call uncertain. Sequencing was done on a sample of PBMCs. This TCR was sampled from a man aged 35 to 55 in good health and CMV-seropositive. CDR3 bases: TGTGCCAGCAGCCCCGGACTGCTGGCTTCACCCCTCCACTTT. This gives the protein CASSPGLLASPLHF.